This TCR beta chain was obtained from a study of human T cells and chemical hapten exposure. Study as a whole: Enrolled patients were predominantly female and had alopecia areata, totalis or universalis. Broader study findings: No shift was seen in TCRs above 1 in 1000 frequency with DPC sensitization.

Time point described: patch test 1, 2 weeks after DPC sensitization. As for treatment: therapeutic diphenylcyclopropenone sensitization with weekly scalp DPC. A single record per CDR3 protein comes from TCRdb applying MiXCR to the RACE reads. In the table there are approximately 340,000 distinct CDR3 sequences, around 7% of which are singletons. J lost 5 bases, V lost 5 bases, and 10 bases had no gene match. Germline V gene lookup returns CDR1 ENHRY and CDR2 SYGVKD. The CDR3 runs to 17 residues. This clonotype has more than one count but fewer than ten. The antigen remains undetermined. The receptor's source is a woman aged 18-29 years with alopecia areata. Some clones in this sample may be carry-over from other donors' samples. The chain uses TRBV10-3 and TRBJ1-6, with 9 bases lining up with TRBD1. This specimen was whole blood, taken in connection with sensitization to the hapten diphenylcyclopropenone (DPC). CDR3 amino acids: CAISPRQGGIDNSPLHF. The CDR3 nucleotides are TGTGCCATCAGTCCGAGACAGGGGGGAATCGATAATTCACCCCTCCACTTT.